Only one count was recorded for the clone carrying this T cell receptor (beta chain). Only in-frame clones appear in the TCRdb table, and some are missing; sequencing was by immunoSEQ multiplex PCR. The sample lists 300,000 or so clones, more than 90% seen once, with approximately 2.5% in the top ten. This sample is drawn from a study of blood T cell repertoires in COVID-19. Study in general: COVID-19 samples, acute and convalescent, were from the United States, Italy and Spain.

The V segment lost 7 bases and the J segment 7 bases; nucleotides outside the gene matches: 10. Looked up from germline, CDR1 is MNHEY and CDR2 is SVGAGI. The CDR3 loop spans 14 amino acids. The specimen sequenced was PBMCs or T cells enriched from blood (not recorded which). J is TRBJ2-1 and V is TRBV6-5, with 7 bases matching TRBD1. The TCR was taken from a man aged 55 to 70 who had recovered from COVID-19. CDR3 DNA sequence: TGTGCCAGCACCCGGGACAGAATGGTAAATGAGCAGTTCTTC. Residues: CASTRDRMVNEQFF.